This is a list of T cell receptor beta chains from one sample in a study of blood T cell repertoires in COVID-19. This table comes from immunoSEQ multiplex PCR, and its TCRdb copy is limited to in-frame clones, with some not included. The sample records 260,000 or so clones, approximately 88% being singletons. Sequencing was done on a sample of PBMCs or T cells enriched from blood (not recorded which). The receptor set was obtained from a woman aged 40 to 49 with acute COVID-19. The CDR3 runs from the conserved cysteine through the conserved F or W. A D gene is named only where the DNA matches it firmly. Where a row states a size, it is once, few, many or the class of an expanded clone; other rows omit it.

>many|TRBV5-1|TRBJ2-1|TRBD2
CASSLAVLAGGNEQFF
TGCGCCAGCAGCTTGGCCGTACTAGCGGGAGGTAATGAGCAGTTCTTC
>-|TRBV27|TRBJ1-1|-
CASSSPYDEAFF
TGTGCCAGCAGTTCTCCCTACGATGAAGCTTTCTTT
>-|TRBV6-5|TRBJ2-3|-
CASSYGGREIDTQYF
TGTGCCAGCAGTTACGGGGGGCGGGAGATAGATACGCAGTATTTT
>-|TRBV3-1/TRBV3-2|TRBJ2-7|TRBD1
CASSPHDRGAVHF
TGTGCCAGCAGCCCACATGACAGGGGAGCGGTCCATTTC
>-|TRBV28|TRBJ2-7|TRBD2
CASGTLGGSYEQYF
TGTGCCAGCGGGACCCTCGGGGGGTCCTACGAGCAGTACTTC
>-|TRBV2|TRBJ2-3|TRBD2
CVWLAGATDTQYF
TGTGTTTGGCTAGCGGGAGCCACAGATACGCAGTATTTT
>-|TRBV27|TRBJ2-7|TRBD2
CASSWSSGNNEQYF
TGTGCCAGCAGTTGGTCTAGCGGGAACAACGAGCAGTACTTC
>-|TRBV28|TRBJ2-1|TRBD2
CASSTPSSSGYNEQFF
TGTGCCAGCAGCACCCCCTCTTCTAGCGGGTACAATGAGCAGTTCTTC
>-|TRBV13|TRBJ1-3|-
CASSLGPGIPGNTIYF
TGTGCCAGCAGCTTAGGCCCAGGGATACCTGGAAACACCATATATTTT
>-|TRBV28|TRBJ2-1|-
CASSLLGRVIF
TGTGCCAGCAGTTTATTAGGCAGGGTTATCTTC